This paragraph reports one TCR beta chain. This sample is part of a study of blood T cells in healthy people across ages. There are 14 residues in the CDR3. With 6 bases removed from V and 1 base from J, the gap between germline ends came to 12 bases. Germline V CDR1 and CDR2: ENHRY, SYGVKD. With a J-beta primer mix and a sample-barcoded 5' primer, a second PCR ran about 7 to 11 cycles. MiXCR was run by TCRdb on the 5' RACE reads, yielding one entry per CDR3 protein. The sample records around 500,000 distinct CDR3 sequences, less than 60% being singletons. This clonotype was obtained from an elderly man in good health. The sample taken for sequencing was blood. This sequence joins TRBV10-3 and TRBJ2-5, with D perhaps matching TRBD2 (6 bases). CDR3 protein: CAISDGTGQETQYF. In nucleotides, the CDR3 is TGTGCCATCAGCGACGGGACTGGCCAAGAGACCCAGTACTTC.